Sequencing of this T cell receptor (beta chain) was carried out in a study of response to subunit inactivated influenza vaccine. With regard to this clonotype: Its target is unknown.

Regarding the study as a whole: With each seasonal influenza vaccination, the authors suggested, few new T cells are recruited.

TCRdb reanalysed the RT-PCR reads using MiXCR and keeps one entry per CDR3 protein. This sample has hundreds of thousands of distinct CDR3 sequences, with around a sixth found just once. V lost 7 bases to trimming and J lost 3 bases, with 18 bases between them. The CDR3 sequence is 15 residues long. Looked up from germline, CDR1 is SGHVS and CDR2 is FNYEAQ. The receptor's source is a man in his forties or fifties who received an inactivated influenza vaccine. The V gene is TRBV7-6, the J gene TRBJ2-5, with unresolved D. The material was PBMCs from blood, obtained 11 to 12 days after vaccination. The CDR3 region is CASTIQAVPKETQYF. The CDR3 coding sequence is TGTGCCAGCACCATCCAGGCAGTTCCTAAAGAGACCCAGTACTTC.